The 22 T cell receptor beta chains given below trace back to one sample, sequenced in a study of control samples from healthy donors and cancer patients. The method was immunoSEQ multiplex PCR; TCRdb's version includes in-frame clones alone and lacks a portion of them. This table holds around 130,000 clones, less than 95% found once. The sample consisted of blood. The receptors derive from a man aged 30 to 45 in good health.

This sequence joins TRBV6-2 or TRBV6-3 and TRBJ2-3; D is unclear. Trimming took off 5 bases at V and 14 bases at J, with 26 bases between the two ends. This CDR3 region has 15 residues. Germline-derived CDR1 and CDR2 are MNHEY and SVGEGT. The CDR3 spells CASSLDDTSPDPPYF. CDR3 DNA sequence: TGTGCCAGCAGTCTAGACGACACCAGCCCCGATCCCCCGTATTTT.

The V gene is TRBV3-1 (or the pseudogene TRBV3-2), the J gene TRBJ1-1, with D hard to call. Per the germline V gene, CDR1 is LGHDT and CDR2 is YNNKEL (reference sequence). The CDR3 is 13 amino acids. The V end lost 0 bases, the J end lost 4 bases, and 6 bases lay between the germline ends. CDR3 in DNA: TGTGCCAGCAGCCAAGAAGGGATCACTGAAGCTTTCTTT. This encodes CASSQEGITEAFF.

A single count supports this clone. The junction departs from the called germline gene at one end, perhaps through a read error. The CDR3 here is CASSLEGSQEDF. The CDR3 coding sequence is TGCGCCAGCAGCTTGGAGGGGTCACAGGAGGACTTC. The gene calls are TRBV5-1 and TRBJ2-5, with D perhaps matching TRBD1 or TRBD2 (5 bases each). Looked up from germline, CDR1 is SGHRS and CDR2 is YFSETQ. CDR3 length: 12 residues.

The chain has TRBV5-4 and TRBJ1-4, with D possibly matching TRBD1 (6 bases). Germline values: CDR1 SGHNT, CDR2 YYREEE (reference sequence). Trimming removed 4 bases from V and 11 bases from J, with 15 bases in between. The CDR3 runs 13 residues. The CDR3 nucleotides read TGTGCCAGCAGCGACCGGACAGCGGGCAAACTGTTTTTT. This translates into CASSDRTAGKLFF.

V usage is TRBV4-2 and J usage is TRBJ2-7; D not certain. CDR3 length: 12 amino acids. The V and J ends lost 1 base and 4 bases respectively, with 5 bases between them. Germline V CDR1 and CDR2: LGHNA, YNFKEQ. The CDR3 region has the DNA TGTGCCAGCAGCCAAGTTGGATACGAGCAGTACTTC. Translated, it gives CASSQVGYEQYF.

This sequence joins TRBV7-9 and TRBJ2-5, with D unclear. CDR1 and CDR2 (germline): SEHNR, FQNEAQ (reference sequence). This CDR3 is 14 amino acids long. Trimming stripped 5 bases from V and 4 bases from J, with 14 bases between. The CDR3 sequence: CASSPVVRPETQYF. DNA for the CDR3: TGTGCCAGCAGCCCTGTTGTTAGGCCAGAGACCCAGTACTTC.

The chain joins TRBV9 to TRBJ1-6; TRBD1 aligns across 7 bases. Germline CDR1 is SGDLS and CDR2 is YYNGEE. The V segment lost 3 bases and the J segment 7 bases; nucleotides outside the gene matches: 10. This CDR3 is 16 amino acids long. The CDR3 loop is CASSEGRGSPNSPLHF. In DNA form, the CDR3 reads TGTGCCAGCAGCGAGGGCAGGGGGTCACCAAATTCACCCCTCCACTTT.

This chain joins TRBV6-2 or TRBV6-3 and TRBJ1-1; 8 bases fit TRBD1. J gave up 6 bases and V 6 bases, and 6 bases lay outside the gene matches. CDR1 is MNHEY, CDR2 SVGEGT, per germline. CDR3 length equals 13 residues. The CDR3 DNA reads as TGTGCCAGCAGCCAGGGGGCGCGGCCTGAAGCTTTCTTT. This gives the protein CASSQGARPEAFF.

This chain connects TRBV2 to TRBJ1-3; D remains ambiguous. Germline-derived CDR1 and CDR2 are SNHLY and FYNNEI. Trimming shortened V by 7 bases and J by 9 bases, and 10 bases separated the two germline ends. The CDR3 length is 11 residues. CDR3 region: CASTPGGTIYF. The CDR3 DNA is TGTGCCAGCACCCCGGGCGGCACCATATATTTT.

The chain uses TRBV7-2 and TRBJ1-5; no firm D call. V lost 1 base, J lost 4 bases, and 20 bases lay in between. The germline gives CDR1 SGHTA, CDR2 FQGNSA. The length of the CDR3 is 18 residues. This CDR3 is CASSLGRGQARNNQPQHF. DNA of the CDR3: TGTGCCAGCAGCTTAGGACGGGGTCAGGCCCGTAATAATCAGCCCCAGCATTTT.

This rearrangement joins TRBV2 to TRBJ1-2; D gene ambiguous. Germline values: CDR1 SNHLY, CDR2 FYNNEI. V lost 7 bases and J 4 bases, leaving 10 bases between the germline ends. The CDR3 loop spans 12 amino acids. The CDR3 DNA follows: TGTGCCAGCAACTTGGGCAGCTATGGCTACACCTTC. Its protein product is CASNLGSYGYTF.

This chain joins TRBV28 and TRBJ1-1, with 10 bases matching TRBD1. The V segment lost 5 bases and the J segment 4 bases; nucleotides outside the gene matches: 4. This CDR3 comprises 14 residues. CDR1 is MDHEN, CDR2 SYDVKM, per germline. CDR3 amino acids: CASSTDRGGTEAFF. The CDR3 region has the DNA TGTGCCAGCAGTACGGACAGGGGGGGCACTGAAGCTTTCTTT. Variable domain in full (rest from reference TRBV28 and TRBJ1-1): DVKVTQSSRYLVKRTGEKVFLECVQDMDHENMFWYRQDPGLGLRLIYFSYDVKMKEKGDIPEGYSVSREKKERFSLILESASTNQTSMYLCASSTDRGGTEAFFGQGTRLTVV.

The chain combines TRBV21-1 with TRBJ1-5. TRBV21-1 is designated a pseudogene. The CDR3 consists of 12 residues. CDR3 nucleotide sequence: TGTGCCAGCAGCAGGAACAAATGGCCCCAGCATTTT. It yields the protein CASSRNKWPQHF.

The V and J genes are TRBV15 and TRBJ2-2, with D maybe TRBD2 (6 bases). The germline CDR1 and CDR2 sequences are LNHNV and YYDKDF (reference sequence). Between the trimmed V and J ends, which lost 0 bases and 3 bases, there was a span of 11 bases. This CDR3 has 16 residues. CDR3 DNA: TGTGCCACCAGCAGAGATAGGTGGGGGGACACCGGGGAGCTGTTTTTT. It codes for CATSRDRWGDTGELFF.

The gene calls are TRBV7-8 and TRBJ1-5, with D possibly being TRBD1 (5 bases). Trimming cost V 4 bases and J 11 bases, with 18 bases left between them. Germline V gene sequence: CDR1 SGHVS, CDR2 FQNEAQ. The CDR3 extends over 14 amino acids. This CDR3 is CASSSQGGPGSQHF. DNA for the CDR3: TGTGCCAGCAGCTCTCAGGGAGGACCGGGGTCCCAGCATTTT.

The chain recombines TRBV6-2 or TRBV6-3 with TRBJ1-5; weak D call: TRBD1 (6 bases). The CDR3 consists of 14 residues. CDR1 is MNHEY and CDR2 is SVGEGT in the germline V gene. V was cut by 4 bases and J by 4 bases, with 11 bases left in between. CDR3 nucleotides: TGTGCCAGCAGTTTTCAGGGGTGGAATCAGCCCCAGCATTTT. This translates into CASSFQGWNQPQHF.

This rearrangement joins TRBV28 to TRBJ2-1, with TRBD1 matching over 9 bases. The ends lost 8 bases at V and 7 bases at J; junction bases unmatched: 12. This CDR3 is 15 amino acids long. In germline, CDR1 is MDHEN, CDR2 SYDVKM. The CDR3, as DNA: TGTGCCAGCGGACCCAGACAGGGGGGTACGAATGAGCAGTTCTTC. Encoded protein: CASGPRQGGTNEQFF. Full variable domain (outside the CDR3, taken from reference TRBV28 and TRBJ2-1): DVKVTQSSRYLVKRTGEKVFLECVQDMDHENMFWYRQDPGLGLRLIYFSYDVKMKEKGDIPEGYSVSREKKERFSLILESASTNQTSMYLCASGPRQGGTNEQFFGPGTRLTVL.

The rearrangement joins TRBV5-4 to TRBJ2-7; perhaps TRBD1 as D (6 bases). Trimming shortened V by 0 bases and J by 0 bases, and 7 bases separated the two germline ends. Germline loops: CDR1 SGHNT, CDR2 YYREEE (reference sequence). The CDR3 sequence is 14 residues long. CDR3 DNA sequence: TGTGCCAGCAGCTTGGGGGGGCGCTCCTACGAGCAGTACTTC. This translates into CASSLGGRSYEQYF.

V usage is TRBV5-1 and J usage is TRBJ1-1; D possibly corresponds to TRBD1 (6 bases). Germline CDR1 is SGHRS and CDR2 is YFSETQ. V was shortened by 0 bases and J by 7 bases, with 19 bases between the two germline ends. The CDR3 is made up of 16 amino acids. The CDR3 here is CASSLARGVTPSEAFF. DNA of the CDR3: TGCGCCAGCAGCTTGGCCAGGGGCGTCACACCCAGTGAAGCTTTCTTT.

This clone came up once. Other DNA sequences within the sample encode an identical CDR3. The CDR3 nucleotides read TGTGCCAGCTCGCCCGGGAGCTCCTACGAGCAGTACTTC. Translated: CASSPGSSYEQYF. The chain recombines TRBV18 with TRBJ2-7; tentative D call: TRBD2 (6 bases). Germline-derived CDR1 and CDR2 are KGHSH and LQKENI. The CDR3 runs 13 residues. Deletions cut 6 bases from V and 0 bases from J, with 9 bases between. The variable domain in full, with the rest retrieved from reference TRBV18 and TRBJ2-7, is NAGVMQNPRHLVRRRGQEARLRCSPMKGHSHVYWYRQLPEEGLKFMVYLQKENIIDESGMPKERFSAEFPKEGPSILRIQQVVRGDSAAYFCASSPGSSYEQYFGPGTRLTVT.

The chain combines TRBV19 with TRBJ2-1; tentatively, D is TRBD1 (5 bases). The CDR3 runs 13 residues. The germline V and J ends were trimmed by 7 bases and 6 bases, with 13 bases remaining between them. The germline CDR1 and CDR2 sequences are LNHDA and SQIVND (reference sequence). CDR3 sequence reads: CASTPGPGNEQFF. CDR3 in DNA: TGTGCCAGTACCCCAGGGCCCGGCAATGAGCAGTTCTTC.

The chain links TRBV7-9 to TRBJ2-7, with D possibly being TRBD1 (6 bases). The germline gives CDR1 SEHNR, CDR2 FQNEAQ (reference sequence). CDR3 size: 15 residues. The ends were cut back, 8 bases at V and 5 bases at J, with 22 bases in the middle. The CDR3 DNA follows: TGTGCCAGCGGGGCTTGGGGCAGGGGATTGAACGAGCAGTACTTC. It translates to CASGAWGRGLNEQYF. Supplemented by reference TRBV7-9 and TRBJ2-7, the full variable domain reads DTGVSQNPRHKITKRGQNVTFRCDPISEHNRLYWYRQTLGQGPEFLTYFQNEAQLEKSRLLSDRFSAERPKGSFSTLEIQRTEQGDSAMYLCASGAWGRGLNEQYFGPGTRLTVT.